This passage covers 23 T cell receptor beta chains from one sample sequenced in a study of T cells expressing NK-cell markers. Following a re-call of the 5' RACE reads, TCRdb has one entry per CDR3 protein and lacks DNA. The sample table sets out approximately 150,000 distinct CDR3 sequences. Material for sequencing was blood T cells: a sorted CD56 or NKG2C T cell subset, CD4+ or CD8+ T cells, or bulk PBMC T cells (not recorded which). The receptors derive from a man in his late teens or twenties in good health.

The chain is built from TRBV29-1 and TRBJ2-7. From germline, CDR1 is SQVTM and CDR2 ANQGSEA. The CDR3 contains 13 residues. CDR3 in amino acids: CSVGVGSTYEQYF.

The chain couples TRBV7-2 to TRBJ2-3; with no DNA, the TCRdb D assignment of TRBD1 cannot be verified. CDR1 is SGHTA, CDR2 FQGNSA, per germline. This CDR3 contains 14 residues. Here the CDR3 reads CASSLATGPDTQYF.

The CDR3 spells CASSSALHSGANVLTF. The chain combines TRBV27 with TRBJ2-6; TCRdb names TRBD1, which stays unverified in the absence of DNA. The CDR3 totals 16 residues. Looked up from germline, CDR1 is MNHEY and CDR2 is SMNVEV (reference sequence).

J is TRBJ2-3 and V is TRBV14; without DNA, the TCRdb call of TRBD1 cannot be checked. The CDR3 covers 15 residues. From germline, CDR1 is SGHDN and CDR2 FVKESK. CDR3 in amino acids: CASSQEGGATDTQYF.

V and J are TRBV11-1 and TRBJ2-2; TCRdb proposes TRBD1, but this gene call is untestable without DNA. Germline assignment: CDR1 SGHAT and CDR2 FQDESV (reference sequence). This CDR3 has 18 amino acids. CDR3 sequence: CASSPPNQQVQDTGELFF.

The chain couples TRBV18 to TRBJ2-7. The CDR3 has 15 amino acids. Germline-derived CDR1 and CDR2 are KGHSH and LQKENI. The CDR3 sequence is CASSPRDGSVYEQYF.

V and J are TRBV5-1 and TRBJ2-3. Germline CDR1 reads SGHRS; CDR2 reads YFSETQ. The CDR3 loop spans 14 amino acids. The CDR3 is CASSLDTLGDTQYF.

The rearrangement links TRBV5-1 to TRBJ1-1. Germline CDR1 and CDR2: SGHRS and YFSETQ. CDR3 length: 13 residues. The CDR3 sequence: CASSLGPNTEAFF.

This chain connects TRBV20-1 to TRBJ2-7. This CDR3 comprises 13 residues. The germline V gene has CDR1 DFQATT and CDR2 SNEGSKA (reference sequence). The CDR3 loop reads CSASWQATYEQYF.

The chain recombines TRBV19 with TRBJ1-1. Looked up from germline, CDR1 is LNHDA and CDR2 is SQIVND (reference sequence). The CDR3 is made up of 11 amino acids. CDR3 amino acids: CASLRFPEAFF.

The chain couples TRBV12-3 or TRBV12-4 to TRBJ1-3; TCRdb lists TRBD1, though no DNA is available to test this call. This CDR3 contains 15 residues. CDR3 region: CASNLQGSFGNTIYF.

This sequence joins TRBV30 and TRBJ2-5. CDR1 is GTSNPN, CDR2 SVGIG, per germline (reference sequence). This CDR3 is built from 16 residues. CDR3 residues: CAWKNRLTLQQETQYF.

The CDR3 is CASRQEGGTEAFF. This chain links TRBV28 with TRBJ1-1; no DNA is available, so the TRBD1 call from TCRdb remains unchecked. The CDR3 covers 13 residues. CDR1 and CDR2 from the germline V gene are MDHEN and SYDVKM.

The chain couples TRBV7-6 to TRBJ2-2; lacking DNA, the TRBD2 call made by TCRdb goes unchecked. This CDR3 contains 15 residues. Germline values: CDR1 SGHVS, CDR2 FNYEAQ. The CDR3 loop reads CASRPGGAVTGELFF.

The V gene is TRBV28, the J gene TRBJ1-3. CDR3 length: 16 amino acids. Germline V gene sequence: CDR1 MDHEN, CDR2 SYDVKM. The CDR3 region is CASSLLDGYSGNTIYF.

CDR3 loop: CATSDFGGTGRYNEQFF. V gene TRBV24-1 combines with J gene TRBJ2-1; TCRdb designates TRBD1, a call that cannot be tested without DNA. This CDR3 comprises 17 residues. CDR1 KGHDR and CDR2 SFDVKD come from the germline V gene.

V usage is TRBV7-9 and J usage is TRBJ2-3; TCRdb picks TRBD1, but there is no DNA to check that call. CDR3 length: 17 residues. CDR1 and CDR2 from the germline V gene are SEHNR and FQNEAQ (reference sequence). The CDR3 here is CASSSPWTGGSTDTQYF.

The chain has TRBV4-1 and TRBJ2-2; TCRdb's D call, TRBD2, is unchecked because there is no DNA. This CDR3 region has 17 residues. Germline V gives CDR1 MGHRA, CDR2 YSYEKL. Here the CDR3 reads CASSQEGLAGAPGELFF.

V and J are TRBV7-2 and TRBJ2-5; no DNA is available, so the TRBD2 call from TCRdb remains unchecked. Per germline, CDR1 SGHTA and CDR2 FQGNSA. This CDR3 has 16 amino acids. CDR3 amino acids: CASSELGLAGSETQYF.

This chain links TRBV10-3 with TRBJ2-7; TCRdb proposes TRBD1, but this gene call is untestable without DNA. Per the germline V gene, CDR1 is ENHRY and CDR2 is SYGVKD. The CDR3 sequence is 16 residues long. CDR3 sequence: CAISSSPTGYRYEQYF.

The CDR3 is CASSHSGGELFF. The V and J genes are TRBV3-1 and TRBJ2-2. The length of the CDR3 is 12 residues. Germline values: CDR1 LGHDT, CDR2 YNNKEL (reference sequence).

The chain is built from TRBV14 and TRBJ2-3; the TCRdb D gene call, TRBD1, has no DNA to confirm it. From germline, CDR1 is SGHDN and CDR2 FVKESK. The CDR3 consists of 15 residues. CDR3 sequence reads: CASSRYTGGTDTQYF. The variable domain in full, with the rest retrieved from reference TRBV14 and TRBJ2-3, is EAGVTQFPSHSVIEKGQTVTLRCDPISGHDNLYWYRRVMGKEIKFLLHFVKESKQDESGMPNNRFLAERTGGTYSTLKVQPAELEDSGVYFCASSRYTGGTDTQYFGPGTRLTVL.

The CDR3: CSARELVGGVNYTF. V usage is TRBV20-1 and J usage is TRBJ1-2; the D gene TCRdb calls, TRBD1, cannot be checked with no DNA. The germline V gene has CDR1 DFQATT and CDR2 SNEGSKA (reference sequence). The CDR3 sequence is 14 residues long.